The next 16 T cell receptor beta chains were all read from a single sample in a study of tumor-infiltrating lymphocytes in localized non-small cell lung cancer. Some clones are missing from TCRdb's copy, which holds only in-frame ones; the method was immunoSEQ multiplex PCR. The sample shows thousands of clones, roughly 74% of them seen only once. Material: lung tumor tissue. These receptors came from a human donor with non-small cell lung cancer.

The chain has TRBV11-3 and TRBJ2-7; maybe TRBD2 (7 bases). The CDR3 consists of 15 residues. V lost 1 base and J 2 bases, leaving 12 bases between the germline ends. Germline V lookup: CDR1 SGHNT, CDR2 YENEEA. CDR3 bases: TGTGCCAGCAGCTTAGCGGGGGGCTTAACCTACGAGCAGTACTTC. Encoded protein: CASSLAGGLTYEQYF.

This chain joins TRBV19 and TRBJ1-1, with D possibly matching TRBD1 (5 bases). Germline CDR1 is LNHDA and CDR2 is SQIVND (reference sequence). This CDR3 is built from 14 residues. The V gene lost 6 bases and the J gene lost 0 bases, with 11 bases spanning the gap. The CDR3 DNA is TGTGCCAGTAGCCGACCCAGGGTGAACACTGAAGCTTTCTTT. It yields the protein CASSRPRVNTEAFF.

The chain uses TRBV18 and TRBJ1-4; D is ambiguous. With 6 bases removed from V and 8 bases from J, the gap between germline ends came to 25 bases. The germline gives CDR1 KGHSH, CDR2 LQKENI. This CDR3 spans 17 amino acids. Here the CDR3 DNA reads TGTGCCAGCTCGTATATTGACGGAGGGATAAGATACGAAAAACTGTTTTTT. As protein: CASSYIDGGIRYEKLFF.

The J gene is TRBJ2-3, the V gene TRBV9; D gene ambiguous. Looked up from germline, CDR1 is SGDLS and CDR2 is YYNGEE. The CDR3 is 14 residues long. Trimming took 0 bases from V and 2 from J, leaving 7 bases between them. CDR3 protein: CASSVGSFTDTQYF. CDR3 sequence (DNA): TGTGCCAGCAGCGTAGGGTCCTTCACAGATACGCAGTATTTT.

CDR3 coding DNA: TGTGCCAGCACCGCCCGCTTTAGGGCCGGAGGCTACACCTTC. Protein product: CASTARFRAGGYTF. The chain uses TRBV6-5 and TRBJ1-2; D not certain. Per the germline V gene, CDR1 is MNHEY and CDR2 is SVGAGI. This CDR3 is built from 14 residues. Trimming took off 7 bases at V and 8 bases at J, with 20 bases between the two ends.

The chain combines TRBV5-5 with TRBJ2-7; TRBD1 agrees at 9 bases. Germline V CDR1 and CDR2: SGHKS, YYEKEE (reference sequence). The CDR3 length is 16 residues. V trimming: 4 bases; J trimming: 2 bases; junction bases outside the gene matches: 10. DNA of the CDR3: TGTGCCAGCAGCCCGAGTCCCGGGACAGGGCCCTACGAGCAGTACTTC. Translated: CASSPSPGTGPYEQYF.

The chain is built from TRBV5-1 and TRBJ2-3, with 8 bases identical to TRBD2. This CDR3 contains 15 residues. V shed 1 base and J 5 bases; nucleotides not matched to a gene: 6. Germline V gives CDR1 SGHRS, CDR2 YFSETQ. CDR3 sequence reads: CASSLKTGGQDTQYF. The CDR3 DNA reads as TGCGCCAGCAGCTTGAAAACGGGGGGGCAAGATACGCAGTATTTT. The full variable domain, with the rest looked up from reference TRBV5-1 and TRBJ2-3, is KAGVTQTPRYLIKTRGQQVTLSCSPISGHRSVSWYQQTPGQGLQFLFEYFSETQRNKGNFPGRFSGRQFSNSRSEMNVSTLELGDSALYLCASSLKTGGQDTQYFGPGTRLTVL.

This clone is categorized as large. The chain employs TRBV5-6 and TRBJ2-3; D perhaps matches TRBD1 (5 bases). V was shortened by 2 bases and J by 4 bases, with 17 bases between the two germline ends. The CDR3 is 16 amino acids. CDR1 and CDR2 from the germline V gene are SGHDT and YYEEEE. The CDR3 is CASSFVWGVTPDTQYF. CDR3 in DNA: TGTGCCAGCAGCTTTGTTTGGGGCGTCACCCCAGATACGCAGTATTTT.

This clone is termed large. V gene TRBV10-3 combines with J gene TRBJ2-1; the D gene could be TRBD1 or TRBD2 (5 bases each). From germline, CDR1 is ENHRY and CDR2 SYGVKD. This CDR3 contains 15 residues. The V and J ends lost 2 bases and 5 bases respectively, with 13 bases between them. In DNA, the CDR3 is TGTGCCATCAGTGAGCCGGCAGGGACCCACAATGAGCAGTTCTTC. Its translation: CAISEPAGTHNEQFF.

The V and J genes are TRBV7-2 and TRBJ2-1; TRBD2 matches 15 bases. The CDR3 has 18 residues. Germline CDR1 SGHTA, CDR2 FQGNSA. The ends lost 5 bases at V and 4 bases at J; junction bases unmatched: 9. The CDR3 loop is CASSPGGTSGGTYNEQFF. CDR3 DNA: TGTGCCAGCAGCCCGGGGGGGACTAGCGGGGGGACTTACAATGAGCAGTTCTTC.

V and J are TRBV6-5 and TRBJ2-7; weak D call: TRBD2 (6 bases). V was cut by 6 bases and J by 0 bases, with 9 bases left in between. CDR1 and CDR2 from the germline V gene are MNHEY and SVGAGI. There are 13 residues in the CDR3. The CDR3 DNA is TGTGCCAGCAGCGGGGGTTACTCCTACGAGCAGTACTTC. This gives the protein CASSGGYSYEQYF.

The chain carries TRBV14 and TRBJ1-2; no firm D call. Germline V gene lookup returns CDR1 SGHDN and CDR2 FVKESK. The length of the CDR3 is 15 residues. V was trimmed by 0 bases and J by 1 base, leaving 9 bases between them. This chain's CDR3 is CASSQEMGGNYGYTF. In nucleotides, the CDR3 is TGTGCCAGCAGCCAAGAAATGGGCGGTAACTATGGCTACACCTTC.

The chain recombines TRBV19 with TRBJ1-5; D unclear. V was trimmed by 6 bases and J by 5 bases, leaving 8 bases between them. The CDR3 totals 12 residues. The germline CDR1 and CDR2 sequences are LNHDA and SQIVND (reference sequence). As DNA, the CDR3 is TGTGCCAGTAGGGACGTACATCAGCCCCAGCATTTT. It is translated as CASRDVHQPQHF.

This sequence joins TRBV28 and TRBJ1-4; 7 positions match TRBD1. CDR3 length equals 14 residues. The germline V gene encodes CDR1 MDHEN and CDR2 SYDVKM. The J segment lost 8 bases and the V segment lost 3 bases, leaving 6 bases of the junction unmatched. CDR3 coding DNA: TGTGCCAGCAGTTTCCGGGACAGAGGGGAAAAACTGTTTTTT. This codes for CASSFRDRGEKLFF.

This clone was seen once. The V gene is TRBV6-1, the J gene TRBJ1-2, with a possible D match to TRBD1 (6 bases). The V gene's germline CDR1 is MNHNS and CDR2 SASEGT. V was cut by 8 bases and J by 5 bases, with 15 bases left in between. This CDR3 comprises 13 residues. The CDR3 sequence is CASQTRQAYGYTF. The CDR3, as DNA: TGTGCCAGCCAAACTCGACAGGCTTATGGCTACACCTTC.

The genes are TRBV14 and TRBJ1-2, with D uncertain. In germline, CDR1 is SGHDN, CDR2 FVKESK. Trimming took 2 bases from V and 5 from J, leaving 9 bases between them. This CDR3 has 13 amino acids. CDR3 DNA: TGTGCCAGCAGCCAAAGTCGCAGTTATGGCTACACCTTC. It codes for CASSQSRSYGYTF.